This T cell receptor beta chain is drawn from a study of post-analysis software for immune sequencing data. Study-wide points: Those with multiple sclerosis, the patient group, showed significantly lower normalized Chao1 diversity than controls. TRBV5-6, TRBV5-1 and TRBV20-1 belonged to a set of a handful of TRBV segments that were more frequent in patients than controls.

In regard to this clonotype: Antigen unknown.

Tagging with unique molecular identifiers was a feature of the TCR beta cDNA libraries. TCRdb independently ran MiXCR on the PCR reads; one entry per CDR3 protein. Counted here are 600,000 to 700,000 distinct CDR3 sequences, about 60% occurring once; the ten biggest clones make up about 11%. There are 15 residues in the CDR3. Looked up from germline, CDR1 is SGHAT and CDR2 is FQNNGV. V dropped 7 bases and J dropped 5 bases, with 18 bases sitting between them. The chain joins TRBV11-2 to TRBJ2-1; D is perhaps TRBD1 or TRBD2 (5 bases each). The TCR was taken from a girl aged 2 to 10 with multiple sclerosis. The specimen was blood. The CDR3 region has the DNA TGTGCCAGCAAATCCTTTAAGGGACGCAACAATGAGCAGTTCTTC. Translation gives CASKSFKGRNNEQFF.